The 3 T cell receptor beta chains given below trace back to one sample, sequenced in a study of blood T cell repertoires in COVID-19. The assay was immunoSEQ multiplex PCR, and TCRdb's table has in-frame clones only and misses some. The sample contains some 100,000 clones, more than 75% of which appear only once. The sequenced sample consisted of peripheral blood. The source of these receptors is a human donor in a cohort sampled during active COVID-19.

The J gene is TRBJ2-1, the V gene TRBV7-2; 11 positions agree with TRBD2. Germline V gene sequence: CDR1 SGHTA, CDR2 FQGNSA. The CDR3 has 17 residues. V lost 4 bases to trimming and J lost 8 bases; unmatched junction nucleotides: 13. CDR3 amino acids: CASSSLSGGAPGDEQFF. The CDR3 DNA reads as TGTGCCAGCAGCTCCCTTAGCGGGGGGGCACCCGGGGATGAGCAGTTCTTC.

This chain links TRBV6-5 with TRBJ2-7; 7 nucleotides match TRBD2. Germline-derived CDR1 and CDR2 are MNHEY and SVGAGI. J lost 5 bases, V lost 6 bases, and 13 bases had no gene match. This CDR3 comprises 15 residues. CDR3 residues: CASSPAQAGRNEQYF. The DNA for the CDR3 is TGTGCCAGCAGCCCCGCCCAAGCGGGGCGCAACGAGCAGTACTTC.

The chain combines TRBV5-1 with TRBJ2-3; TRBD2 aligns across 9 bases. The V and J ends lost 4 bases and 0 bases, in that order; junction bases with no gene match: 6. The CDR3 has 16 residues. Germline CDR1 is SGHRS and CDR2 is YFSETQ. CDR3 residues: CASSLVAGVSTDTQYF. The CDR3 DNA sequence: TGCGCCAGCAGCCTAGTAGCGGGGGTTAGCACAGATACGCAGTATTTT.